The TCR beta chain under discussion was sequenced for a study of cytomegalovirus exposure and HLA in healthy donors (dated by TCRdb to the late 2010s). A note on the overall study: An earlier analysis of several hundred of the donors reported 250 to 350 Gb of sequence data and 95 million to 120 million unique TCR beta sequences obtained from around 170 million T cells. The study was designed to test whether signatures of past pathogen exposure could be identified by cataloging public T cell receptors. Across roughly 420 genotyped donors of the cohort, an average of roughly 230,000 unique TCR beta nucleotide sequences per donor were sequenced, and around 19% of those sequences were non-productive. In a later genetic analysis, genome-wide SNP genotypes for about three fifths of the 666 donors were used, and that subset was treated as a discovery cohort. Using immunosequencing, the study profiled T cell repertoires from fewer than 700 subjects and related those repertoires to cytomegalovirus serostatus. Alongside the repertoire data, information on donor age, sex, ethnicity and CMV serostatus was compiled. HLA typing covered class I and class II loci at four-digit resolution. Approximately 310 gigabases of sequencing data and approximately 93 million unique TCR sequences were included in an early release covering 550 to 800 HLA-typed donors. Rather than drawing on any new phenotypic data, the later analysis identified candidate immune exposures from TCR beta sequences and the way those sequences occurred across donors. In a later analysis, previously published TCR beta repertoires from 600 to 850 donors were re-analyzed and high-resolution HLA genotyping was added so that TCR occurrence patterns could be studied. Along with the roughly 700-subject first cohort, a separate validation cohort of 120 different subjects was used. An earlier analysis of more than 450 of the donors used high-throughput TCR beta sequencing to judge whether each TCR beta V gene segment behaved as functional or pseudogenic. Among the roughly 400 genotyped donors, 75% to 90% belonged to the genetic ancestry cluster associated with self-reported Caucasian donors. Because of strong linkage in the cohort, roughly 5 DR-DQ haplotypes were treated as single units for association and clustering. Every discovery cohort repertoire had been produced on one sequencing platform. Typing coverage varied by locus: roughly 629-630 donors for A, B, C, DRB1 and DQB1; more than 500 for DQA1; over 600 for DPA1; 400 to 480 for DPB1. High-throughput TCR immunosequencing, statistical association of individual TCRs with disease status, and machine learning were combined to predict cytomegalovirus infection status. Paper-wide results and their limitations: A later analysis found that HLA-associated TCR beta chains were more clonally expanded and had lower generation probabilities than equally common non-associated chains. When HLA alleles, especially DR and DQ, strongly co-occurred, TCR associations were difficult to assign to individual alleles. Sequencing depth was assumed to be roughly uniform across donors in the presence/absence analyses, though that assumption may not hold. Broadly in line with IMGT annotations, most TCR beta V segments showed up in productive rearrangements about 87% or about 30% of the time in an earlier analysis of 587 of the donors. HLA typing was unavailable for some donors at each locus, so association tests used only the typed subset. The earlier analysis of some 560 of the donors excluded seventeen rarely observed V segments, including chromosome 9 orphons, because counts were too low. This cohort had only TCR beta chains sequenced, and the lack of alpha or paired-chain data limited which features could be detected. Linkage disequilibrium might explain the correlated functional status among segregating V segments, but an unknown experimental factor could not be excluded. A later genetic analysis reported fewer N-insertions in productive TCRs among donors in an Asian-associated ancestry cluster than the approximately 700-donor mean. In vitro tests confirmed that a few of the cytomegalovirus-associated TCR beta chains recognize cytomegalovirus antigens. The authors suggested that the approach could potentially be generalized to other disease states and immunological phenotypes. The 87-base-pair reads could not distinguish some IMGT-functional V segments, including TRBV6-2 and TRBV6-3, so those segments were excluded. A further reported finding was that TCR beta sequences accurately predicted the HLA-A and HLA-B alleles for most subjects in the first cohort. Several of the top co-occurrence clusters appeared to be linked to parvovirus B19, influenza, CMV and Epstein-Barr virus, according to a later analysis. A later analysis found that TCR association rates varied across HLA loci, with DRB1 alleles showing the most associated TCRs and HLA-C alleles the fewest. Across donors, most TCR sequences were observed very rarely, whereas some public TCRs were present in many individuals. A later genetic analysis associated a missense DCLRE1C variant with V-gene and J-gene trimming of TCR beta chains, and an independent cohort replicated the association. A cluster of highly shared sequence variants was judged likely to be a technical artifact of the sequencing pipeline. In a later analysis, around 15,000 TCR beta sequences were associated with specific HLA alleles at a false discovery rate of 0.05. The only immune exposure information available for the cohort was CMV serostatus. Most CMV-associated TCR beta chains appeared to be HLA-restricted in a later analysis, and the HLA associations seemed to be driven largely by CMV exposure. A total of 150 to 200 TCR beta chains were listed by the study as associated with cytomegalovirus. Cytomegalovirus status was reported to be diagnosed by the classifier with high specificity and sensitivity in both the original and validation cohorts.

Regarding this clone: Its antigen is currently not known. The sample holds no much larger clone one base away, and base qualities are not on file.

The cohort was made up of 650 to 700 healthy bone marrow donors. All cohort members were sampled while nominally healthy, although unrecorded immune exposures were likely present. CMV serostatus was positive for roughly 290 and negative for about half of the roughly 700 cohort members, and was not recorded for this donor. Each donor provided a peripheral blood sample, and peripheral blood mononuclear cells were used for TCR beta sequencing. The Qiagen DNeasy Blood Extraction Kit was used to extract genomic DNA from the blood cell samples. The library came from the immunoSEQ multiplex PCR assay. For the multiplex PCR, a mixture combining 60 forward primers for TCR Vbeta segments and 13 reverse primers for TCR Jbeta segments was used. The CDR3 region of rearranged TCR beta genes was amplified from genomic DNA by a multiplex PCR assay. On the Illumina HiSeq System, the amplified TCR beta libraries were sequenced as 87-base-pair reads. Per the source publication's procedure: In a later analysis, 77 million or so unique TCR beta chains were counted across the approximately 620 repertoires, and roughly 11 million of these chains were shared by at least two donors. Raw reads were error-corrected and collapsed into unique sequences with a nearest-neighbor algorithm that merged closely related sequences to remove PCR and sequencing errors. To assign V, D and J gene segments, CDR3 sequences were aligned to IMGT reference sequences. For a sequence to be retained, a match of at least six nucleotides was required to both a V gene segment and a J gene segment. Rearrangements were called productive when the CDR3 lacked stop codons and stayed in frame with V and J; all others were non-productive. CDR3 was defined by IMGT convention, running from the second conserved V-encoded cysteine to the conserved J-encoded phenylalanine. In an earlier analysis of more than 550 of the donors, sequences lacking an unambiguous match to a single V gene segment were excluded. An earlier analysis of some 610 of the donors called V segments functional above 56.7% productive rearrangements and segregating when the between-donor standard deviation exceeded 5%. A statistical classification framework was built to diagnose cytomegalovirus status from the catalog of TCR beta chain sequences. In a later analysis, V and J genes were assigned by comparing TCR nucleotide sequences against IMGT/GENE-DB human TR gene sequences. The TCRdist pipeline was used in a later analysis to assign CDR3 sequences and most-parsimonious VDJ recombination scenarios. In a later analysis, each TCR beta chain was defined by its CDR3 amino acid sequence together with its V-gene family, and reads without a unique V-gene family were excluded. To address suspected cross-contamination and a sequencing artifact, a later analysis removed a few hundred highly shared, low-generation-probability nucleotide sequences. In a later analysis, a clonal expansion index for each public chain was calculated from normalized within-repertoire ranks of inferred template counts. A later analysis computed generation probabilities with a VDJ recombination model fitted to out-of-frame rearrangements, and checked the results against IGoR. Hypergeometric tests were used in a later analysis to score TCR-TCR, TCR-HLA and TCR-CMV co-occurrence, with a repertoire-size bias correction applied to the TCR pairs. To estimate false discovery rates, a later analysis permuted the HLA or CMV assignments 20 times. In a later analysis, co-occurring TCRs were grouped using DBSCAN, and TCRdist sequence similarity was added for clustering within HLA-allele-positive subsets. Co-occurrence clustering excluded repertoires with fewer than 30,000 or more than 120,000 public chains, plus five with anomalous nucleotide sharing. The clones in this table, taken by TCRdb from immuneACCESS, are in-frame only. Not every clone is retained; where verified, under half of the shortfall comes from an unresolved V gene, and the cause of the rest is unknown. For V, J and clone size, that table is used; D and trimming come from the DNA. The table for this sample lists around 150,000 clones; approximately 62% of them were counted only once. Over 1.5% of the sample is taken by the ten largest.

The CDR3 starts with the cysteine, ends with the phenylalanine, and has 16 residues. Just the 48-base CDR3 DNA is kept, in frame starting at base 1. Unmatched junction bases come to 5, with V trimmed by 4 bases and J by 1 base. CDR1 and CDR2 were assigned from the germline V gene as SGDLS and YYNGEE. The sample comprised PBMCs. The TCR comes from a human donor in good health. Recombination connected TRBV9 to TRBJ2-3, and TRBD1 aligns with 11 junction nucleotides. CDR3 loop: CASSPRTGGGTDTQYF. The DNA sequence reads TGTGCCAGCAGCCCACGGACAGGGGGCGGCACAGATACGCAGTATTTT.